This TCR beta chain originates from a study of long-term antiretroviral therapy in people with HIV. Findings and caveats of the study: Spans of CDR3 length were tighter for HIV repertoires than for controls.

Note on this clone: Its antigen is not known.

Assay version v3.0 of immunoSEQ was used, and it was run at survey level. Clones were sequenced by immunoSEQ multiplex PCR, and TCRdb holds only the in-frame ones, with some missing. This sample has under 30,000 clones, with almost 95% found just once. The CDR3 consists of 14 residues. The ends lost 7 bases at V and 6 bases at J; junction bases unmatched: 14. Germline CDR1 and CDR2: SQVTM and ANQGSEA. Participants living with HIV all received treatment in the United States. Every specimen held between roughly 0.85-11 million cryopreserved PBMC. These were thawed and washed before DNA extraction. The source is a man in his forties or fifties with HIV. V usage is TRBV29-1 and J usage is TRBJ1-1, with 7 bases that match TRBD1. Sequences were derived from unsorted PBMCs, sampled 7.3 to 7.5 years after starting antiretroviral therapy. CDR3 bases: TGCAGCGCTGACCCGGGACAGCTAACCTCTGAAGCTTTCTTT. Its protein is CSADPGQLTSEAFF. The whole variable domain, filled in from reference TRBV29-1 and TRBJ1-1, reads SAVISQKPSRDICQRGTSLTIQCQVDSQVTMMFWYRQQPGQSLTLIATANQGSEATYESGFVIDKFPISRPNLTFSTLTVSNMSPEDSSIYLCSADPGQLTSEAFFGQGTRLTVV.